This T cell receptor beta chain was captured by sequencing in a study of blood T cell repertoires in COVID-19. The overall study: From T cells, B-cell-depleted T cells, or PBMCs came the material, which was cDNA or gDNA.

This CDR3 has 15 amino acids. Germline CDR1 is SEHNR and CDR2 is FQNEAQ (reference sequence). V lost 4 bases to trimming and J lost 0 bases, with 10 bases between them. In the original processing: Cell counts per sample came from amplifying reference gene primers. Sequenced by immunoSEQ multiplex PCR; TCRdb stores in-frame clones only, minus some. That table furnishes V, J and clone size, whereas the DNA furnished D and trimming. The repertoire has around 130,000 clones, 75% to 90% of them found once; the top ten carry 2% to 2.5%. Assignment of participants to cohorts was predicated upon participant-reported clinical history. Cohort 3 donors were reported recovered after two negative PCRs, clearance, or symptom resolution.

The chain carries TRBV7-9 and TRBJ1-3, with unresolved D. This clonotype was sampled from a woman between 45 and 65 years old who had recovered from COVID-19. Material for sequencing was PBMCs or T cells enriched from blood (not recorded which). CDR3 in DNA: TGTGCCAGCAGCTCGACAACATTCTCTGGAAACACCATATATTTT. It encodes CASSSTTFSGNTIYF.